This TCR beta chain was found in a study of CD8+CD57+ T cells in acquired aplastic anemia. Whole-study context: When averaged, DNA from sorted CD4+ and CD8+ cells came to 3.2 ug. The study, taken as a whole, reports: Patients and controls had CD8+ Simpson's diversity values that were not significantly distinct. Comparison of patients with controls identified roughly 30 shared CD8+ CDR3 sequences.

Details on this clonotype: What it binds is not known.

J lost 5 bases, V lost 6 bases, and 10 bases had no gene match. The germline CDR1 and CDR2 sequences are DFQATT and SNEGSKA (reference sequence). The CDR3 spans 15 residues. TCR beta VDJ and CDR3 profiling used genomic DNA as template. TCRdb re-called the reads through MiXCR, storing one row per CDR3 protein. The sample consists of 150,000 to 200,000 distinct CDR3 sequences, less than 65% of them appearing once. The origin of this receptor is a human donor with severe aplastic anemia or a healthy control (not recorded which). Specimen: sorted CD4+, CD8+, or CD8+CD57+ T cells (not recorded which) from PBMCs. This chain connects TRBV20-1 to TRBJ2-5; TRBD2 agrees at 12 bases. The CDR3: CSAPTSGGRRETQYF. The CDR3 DNA follows: TGCAGTGCCCCGACTAGCGGGGGAAGACGGGAGACCCAGTACTTC.